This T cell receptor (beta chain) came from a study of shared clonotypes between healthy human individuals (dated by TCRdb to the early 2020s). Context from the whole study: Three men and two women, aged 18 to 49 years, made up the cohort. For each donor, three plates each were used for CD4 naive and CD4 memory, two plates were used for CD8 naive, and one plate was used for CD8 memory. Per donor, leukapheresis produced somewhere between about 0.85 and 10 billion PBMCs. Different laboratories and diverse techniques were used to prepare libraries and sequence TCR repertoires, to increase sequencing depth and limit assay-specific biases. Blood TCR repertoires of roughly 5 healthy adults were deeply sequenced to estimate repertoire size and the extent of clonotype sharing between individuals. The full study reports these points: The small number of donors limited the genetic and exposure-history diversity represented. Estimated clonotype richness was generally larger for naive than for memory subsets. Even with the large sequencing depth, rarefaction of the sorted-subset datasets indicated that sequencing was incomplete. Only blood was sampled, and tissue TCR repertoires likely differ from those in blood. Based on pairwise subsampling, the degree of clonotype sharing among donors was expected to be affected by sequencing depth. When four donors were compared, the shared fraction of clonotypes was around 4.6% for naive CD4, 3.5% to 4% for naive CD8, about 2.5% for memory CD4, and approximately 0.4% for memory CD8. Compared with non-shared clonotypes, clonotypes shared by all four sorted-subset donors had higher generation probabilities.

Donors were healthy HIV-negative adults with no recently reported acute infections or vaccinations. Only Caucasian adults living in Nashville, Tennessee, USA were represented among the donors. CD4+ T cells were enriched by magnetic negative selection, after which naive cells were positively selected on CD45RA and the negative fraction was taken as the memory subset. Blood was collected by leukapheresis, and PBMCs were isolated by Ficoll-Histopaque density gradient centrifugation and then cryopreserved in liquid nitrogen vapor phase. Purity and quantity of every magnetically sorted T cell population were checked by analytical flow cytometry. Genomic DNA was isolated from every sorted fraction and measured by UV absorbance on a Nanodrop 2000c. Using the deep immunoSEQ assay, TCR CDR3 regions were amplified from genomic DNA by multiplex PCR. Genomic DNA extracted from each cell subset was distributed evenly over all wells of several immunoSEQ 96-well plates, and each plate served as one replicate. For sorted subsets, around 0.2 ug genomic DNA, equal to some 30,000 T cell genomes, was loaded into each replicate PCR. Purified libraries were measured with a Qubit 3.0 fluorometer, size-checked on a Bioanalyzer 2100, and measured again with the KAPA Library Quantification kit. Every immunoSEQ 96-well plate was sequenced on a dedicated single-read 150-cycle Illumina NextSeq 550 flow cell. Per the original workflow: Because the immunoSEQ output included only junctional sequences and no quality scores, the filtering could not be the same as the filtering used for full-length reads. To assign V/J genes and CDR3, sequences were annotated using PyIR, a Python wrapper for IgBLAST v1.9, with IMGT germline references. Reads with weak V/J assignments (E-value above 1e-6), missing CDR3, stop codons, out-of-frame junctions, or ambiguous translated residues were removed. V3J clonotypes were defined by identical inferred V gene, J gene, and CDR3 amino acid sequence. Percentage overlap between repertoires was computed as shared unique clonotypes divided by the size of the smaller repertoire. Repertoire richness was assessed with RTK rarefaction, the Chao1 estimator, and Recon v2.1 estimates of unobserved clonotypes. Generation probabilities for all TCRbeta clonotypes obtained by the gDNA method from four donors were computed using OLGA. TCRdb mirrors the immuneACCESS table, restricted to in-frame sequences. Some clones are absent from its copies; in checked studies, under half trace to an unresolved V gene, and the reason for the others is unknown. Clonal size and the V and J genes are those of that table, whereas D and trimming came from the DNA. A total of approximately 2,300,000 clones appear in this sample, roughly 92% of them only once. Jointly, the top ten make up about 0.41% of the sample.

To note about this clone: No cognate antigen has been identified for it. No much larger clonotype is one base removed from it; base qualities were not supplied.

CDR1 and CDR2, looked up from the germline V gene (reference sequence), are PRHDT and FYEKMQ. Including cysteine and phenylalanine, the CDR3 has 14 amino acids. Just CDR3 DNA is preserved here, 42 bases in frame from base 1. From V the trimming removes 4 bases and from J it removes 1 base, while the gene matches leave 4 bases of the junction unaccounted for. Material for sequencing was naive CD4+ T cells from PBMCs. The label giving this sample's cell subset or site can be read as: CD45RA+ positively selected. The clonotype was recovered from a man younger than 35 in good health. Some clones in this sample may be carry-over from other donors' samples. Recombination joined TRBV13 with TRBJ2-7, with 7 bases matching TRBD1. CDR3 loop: CASSSRQGSYEQYF. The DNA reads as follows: TGTGCCAGCAGCTCTAGACAGGGTTCCTACGAGCAGTACTTC.